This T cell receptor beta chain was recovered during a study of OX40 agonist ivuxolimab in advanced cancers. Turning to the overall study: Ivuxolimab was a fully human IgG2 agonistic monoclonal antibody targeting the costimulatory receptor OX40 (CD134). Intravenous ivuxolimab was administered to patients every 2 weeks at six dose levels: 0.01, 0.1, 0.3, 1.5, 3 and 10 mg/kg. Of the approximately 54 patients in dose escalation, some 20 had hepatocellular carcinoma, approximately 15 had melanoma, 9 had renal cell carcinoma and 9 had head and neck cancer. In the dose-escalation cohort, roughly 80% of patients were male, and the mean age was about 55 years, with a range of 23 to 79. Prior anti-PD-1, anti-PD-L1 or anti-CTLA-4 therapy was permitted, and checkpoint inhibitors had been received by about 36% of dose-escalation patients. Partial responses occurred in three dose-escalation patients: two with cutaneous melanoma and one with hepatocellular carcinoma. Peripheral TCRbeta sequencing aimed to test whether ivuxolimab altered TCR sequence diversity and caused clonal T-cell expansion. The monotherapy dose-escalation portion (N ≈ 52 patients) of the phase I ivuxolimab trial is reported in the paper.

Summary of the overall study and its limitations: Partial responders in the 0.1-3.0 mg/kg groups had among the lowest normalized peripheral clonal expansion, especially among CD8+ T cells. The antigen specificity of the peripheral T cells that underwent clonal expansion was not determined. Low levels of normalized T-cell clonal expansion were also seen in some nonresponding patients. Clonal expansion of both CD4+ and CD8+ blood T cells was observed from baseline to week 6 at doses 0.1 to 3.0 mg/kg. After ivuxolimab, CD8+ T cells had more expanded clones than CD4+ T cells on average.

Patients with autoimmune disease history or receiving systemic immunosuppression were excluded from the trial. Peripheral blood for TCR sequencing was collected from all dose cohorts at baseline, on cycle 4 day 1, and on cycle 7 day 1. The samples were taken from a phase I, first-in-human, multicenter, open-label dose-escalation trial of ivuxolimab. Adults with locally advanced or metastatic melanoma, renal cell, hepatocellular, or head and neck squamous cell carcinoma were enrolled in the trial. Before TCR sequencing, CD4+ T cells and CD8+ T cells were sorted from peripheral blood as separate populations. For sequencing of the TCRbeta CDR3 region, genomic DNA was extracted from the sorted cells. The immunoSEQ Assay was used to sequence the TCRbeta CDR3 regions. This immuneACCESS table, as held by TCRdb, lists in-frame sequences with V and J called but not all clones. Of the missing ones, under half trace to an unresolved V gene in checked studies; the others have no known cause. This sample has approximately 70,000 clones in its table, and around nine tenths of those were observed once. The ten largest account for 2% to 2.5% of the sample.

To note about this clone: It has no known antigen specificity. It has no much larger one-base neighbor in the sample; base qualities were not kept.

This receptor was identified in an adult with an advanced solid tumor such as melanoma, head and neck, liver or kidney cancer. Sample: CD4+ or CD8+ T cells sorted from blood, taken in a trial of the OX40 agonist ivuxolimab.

The DNA sequence is TGCAGCGTGGGGGGCGCGATTCGGTATGGCTACACCTTC. Its translation reads: CSVGGAIRYGYTF. Here the chain combines TRBV29-1 and TRBJ1-2, and the D gene may be TRBD1, 6 bases matching. V loses 6 bases of germline sequence and J loses 5 bases, and the interval between the two ends is 16 bases. The CDR3 covers 13 residues, taking in both the cysteine and the phenylalanine. Just CDR3 DNA is preserved here, 39 bases in frame from base 1. Looking up the germline V gene yields CDR1 SQVTM and CDR2 ANQGSEA.